These T cell receptor beta chains were read from a single sample in a study of blood T cell repertoires in COVID-19. Data came from immunoSEQ multiplex PCR; TCRdb stores just in-frame clones and leaves some out. The table lists about 12,000 clones, 72% of them singletons. The sequencing input was peripheral blood. The source of these receptors is a man between 60 and 75 years old with COVID-19, enrolled during active disease. The CDR3 runs from the conserved cysteine through the conserved F or W. D genes are given only for firm matches.

d_call v_call cdr3_length cdr3_aa
- TRBV5-5 13 CASSSRGAGGYTF
- TRBV2 14 CASRGGLTKNIQYF
- TRBV29-1 13 CSVTRKSTDTQYF
TRBD2 TRBV5-6 14 CASSLVAGAHEQYF
- TRBV7-8 16 CASSPQPGTTTDTQYF
TRBD1 TRBV30 12 CAWSPGGYGYTF
TRBD2 TRBV28 19 CASRQNWAQRGYITDTQYF
TRBD2 TRBV5-8 12 CASSREDGPKYF
- TRBV15 16 CATSRDNGGPYNEQFF
- TRBV24-1 15 CATSDLFRGTGELFF
- TRBV27 15 CASSWAGWGNTEAFF
- TRBV6-5 15 CASSYSAGLDTEAFF
- TRBV3-1/TRBV3-2 13 CASSQAPTQPQHF
- TRBV6-2/TRBV6-3 11 CASSRRDAQHF
- TRBV5-5 14 CASSPDSGGYGYTF
TRBD2 TRBV30 14 CAWELAYSTDTQYF
TRBD1 TRBV11-2 16 CASSFSGGNGYNEQFF
- TRBV24-1 13 CATAGNSYNEQFF
- TRBV6-5 15 CASTSTGGSNEKLFF
- TRBV2 16 CASPEGGGATYNEQFF
- TRBV7-8 14 CASSLEGDNSPLHF
TRBD1 TRBV28 14 CASSLGQGRETQYF
- TRBV5-4 15 CASSSDSLTNYGYTF
- TRBV6-4 14 CASRIDSTNYGYTF
TRBD1 TRBV6-5 15 CASRLWDRAGETQYF
- TRBV19 14 CASSIVDILGEQYF
- TRBV5-1 14 CASSLNDLNYGYTF
- TRBV2 12 CARRGGSDTQYF
- TRBV20-1 14 CSASADTNTGELFF
- TRBV30 15 CAWRSRGGAGTEAFF
- TRBV27 16 CASSLSDGGGNSPLHF
TRBD1 TRBV10-3 15 CATRDRDYSNQPQHF
- TRBV4-3 14 CASSQELEQGTQYF
- TRBV9 17 CASSVGPSRGGIDEQFF
- TRBV12-3/TRBV12-4 12 CASSSYKNTQYF
- TRBV6-5 16 CASSYLSGRGGNEQFF
- TRBV7-8 14 CASSTYTGKETQYF
- TRBV10-3 15 CAISESRGKYNEQFF
TRBD1 TRBV24-1 17 CATSDFGQGALDYGYTF
TRBD1 TRBV6-4 14 CASSTGGENTEAFF
- TRBV12-3/TRBV12-4 12 CASSFDIGGYTF
- TRBV28 16 CASSFWPGDGNQPQHF
TRBD1 TRBV14 14 CASSQEKTGDGYTF
- TRBV6-1 14 CASSELGGDYGYTF
- TRBV5-1 14 CASSSPNAQETQYF
TRBD2 TRBV5-8 16 CASRPRGAEGANVLTF
- TRBV7-9 12 CASSTPQGEQYF
TRBD1 TRBV5-4 14 CASRAQGANSPLHF
- TRBV24-1 16 CATSDFGRAPDQPQHF
TRBD1 TRBV19 15 CASRGMAGGNSPLHF
- TRBV6-5 14 CASRERQVRETQYF
- TRBV15 17 CATSRPLRSGDTGELFF
- TRBV5-4 15 CASSLGAATNEKLFF